The sequence of this T cell receptor beta chain was determined in a study of post-analysis software for immune sequencing data. Sequencing libraries made from TCR beta cDNA carried unique molecular identifiers. TCRdb analysed the PCR reads with MiXCR anew, one entry per CDR3 protein. This table has around 710,000 distinct CDR3 sequences, under 60% appearing once. Notes on the study in general: Among roughly 5 TRBV segments more frequent in patients than controls were TRBV5-6, TRBV5-1 and TRBV20-1.

The V gene's germline CDR1 is MNHEY and CDR2 SMNVEV (reference sequence). This CDR3 comprises 14 residues. V lost 7 bases, J lost 7 bases, and 17 bases lay in between. Notes on this clonotype: Its antigen is as yet unknown.

The sequenced sample consisted of blood. V and J are TRBV27 and TRBJ2-1; possible D gene TRBD2, 6 bases. This clonotype originated in a girl aged 5 to 17 with multiple sclerosis. CDR3 sequence reads: CASTNPGLRNEQFF. The CDR3 region has the DNA TGTGCCAGCACCAATCCGGGACTCCGGAATGAGCAGTTCTTC.